The T cell receptor (beta chain) under discussion was sequenced for a study of beta chain features in type 1 diabetes. Every isolated RNA sample was fully reverse transcribed, so sequencing captured expressed TCRB transcripts. TCRdb's table, derived via immunoSEQ multiplex PCR, lists solely in-frame clones and lacks some. The sample consists of approximately 140,000 clones, 6.9% of them appearing once. CDR1 SGHRS and CDR2 YFSETQ come from the germline V gene. The CDR3 is 15 residues long. Unmatched junction bases numbered 8, after V lost 9 bases and J lost 1 base. The sample holds many counts of this clone.

This clonotype was sampled from a woman aged 25 to 39 in good health. The sequenced sample consisted of central memory CD4+ T cells from blood. J is TRBJ2-2 and V is TRBV5-1, with 8 bases lining up with TRBD2. DNA of the CDR3: TGCGCCACCAAGACAGCGGGAGAGAACACCGGGGAGCTGTTTTTT. Translating gives CATKTAGENTGELFF.